The 13 T cell receptor beta chains in this list originate from one sample, sequenced in a study of breast tumors, draining lymph nodes, adjacent tissues. TCRdb re-derived calls from the multiplex PCR reads in MiXCR, one entry per CDR3 protein. The data contain 30,000 to 35,000 distinct CDR3 sequences, under 80% of them seen just once; the ten biggest clones take up roughly 18%. Sequences were obtained from breast tumor tissue. The source is a female donor with breast cancer. Some clones in this sample may be carry-over from other donors' samples.

By share, this clonotype ranks as medium-sized. The V gene is TRBV4-3, the J gene TRBJ1-6; 9 nucleotides line up with TRBD1. Germline trimming cut 1 base from V and 11 bases from J; bases unmatched to any gene: 9. The CDR3 extends over 16 amino acids. The germline V gene encodes CDR1 LGHNA and CDR2 YSLEER. Here the CDR3 reads CASSQVRGQGGTPLHF. In nucleotides, the CDR3 is TGCGCCAGCAGCCAAGTGCGGGGACAGGGAGGAACACCCCTCCACTTT.

The gene calls are TRBV2 and TRBJ2-7, with D maybe TRBD2 (6 bases). Between the trimmed V and J ends, which lost 3 bases and 2 bases, there was a span of 14 bases. This CDR3 has 15 residues. Germline V lookup: CDR1 SNHLY, CDR2 FYNNEI. CDR3 region: CASSEGPSVTYEQYF. CDR3 in DNA: TGTGCCAGCAGTGAGGGGCCTAGCGTAACCTACGAGCAGTACTTC.

The chain joins TRBV7-2 to TRBJ2-7; D is perhaps TRBD1 (7 bases). Trimming stripped 5 bases from V and 7 bases from J, with 15 bases between. Germline V gene sequence: CDR1 SGHTA, CDR2 FQGNSA. CDR3 length: 13 amino acids. In DNA, the CDR3 is TGTGCCAGCAGCCTCAGGGGGAGGCAGGAGCAGTACTTC. It translates to CASSLRGRQEQYF. Drawing the rest from reference TRBV7-2 and TRBJ2-7, the complete variable domain is GAGVSQSPSNKVTEKGKDVELRCDPISGHTALYWYRQSLGQGLEFLIYFQGNSAPDKSGLPSDRFSAERTGGSVSTLTIQRTQQEDSAVYLCASSLRGRQEQYFGPGTRLTVT.

The chain joins TRBV5-1 to TRBJ2-1, with a tentative D call TRBD1 (5 bases). V was clipped by 0 bases and J by 4 bases, with 8 bases between them. This CDR3 is built from 14 residues. Per the germline V gene, CDR1 is SGHRS and CDR2 is YFSETQ. The CDR3 loop reads CASSLGQSYNEQFF. CDR3 bases: TGCGCCAGCAGCTTGGGACAGAGTTACAATGAGCAGTTCTTC. Using reference TRBV5-1 and TRBJ2-1 for the parts outside the CDR3, the full variable domain is KAGVTQTPRYLIKTRGQQVTLSCSPISGHRSVSWYQQTPGQGLQFLFEYFSETQRNKGNFPGRFSGRQFSNSRSEMNVSTLELGDSALYLCASSLGQSYNEQFFGPGTRLTVL.

The chain links TRBV11-2 to TRBJ1-5, with D unresolved. The germline CDR1 and CDR2 sequences are SGHAT and FQNNGV. Trimming removed 0 bases at V and 3 bases at J, with 9 bases between. This CDR3 contains 15 residues. The CDR3 reads CASSLDSQPNQPQHF. As DNA, the CDR3 is TGTGCCAGCAGCTTAGACAGCCAACCCAATCAGCCCCAGCATTTT.

This clonotype was counted a single time. V is TRBV2 and J is TRBJ1-2; D gene unclear. The length of the CDR3 is 12 residues. V was clipped by 7 bases and J by 6 bases, with 12 bases between them. Germline-derived CDR1 and CDR2 are SNHLY and FYNNEI. In DNA form, the CDR3 reads TGTGCCAGCATGGCCGGGGAGGATGGCTACACCTTC. This translates into CASMAGEDGYTF. Drawing the rest from reference TRBV2 and TRBJ1-2, the complete variable domain is EPEVTQTPSHQVTQMGQEVILRCVPISNHLYFYWYRQILGQKVEFLVSFYNNEISEKSEIFDDQFSVERPDGSNFTLKIRSTKLEDSAMYFCASMAGEDGYTFGSGTRLTVV.

This clonotype was observed at least ten times. The chain has TRBV6-6 and TRBJ1-3; D may be TRBD1 (5 bases). The V gene lost 6 bases and the J gene lost 0 bases, with 15 bases spanning the gap. The CDR3 has 16 amino acids. CDR1 and CDR2 (germline): MNHNY, SVGAGI (reference sequence). The CDR3 nucleotides read TGTGCCAGCAGAACCCGGGGGGGGGACTCTGGAAACACCATATATTTT. It translates to CASRTRGGDSGNTIYF.

The chain has TRBV7-3 and TRBJ2-6, with TRBD1 matching over 7 bases. Germline CDR1 reads SGHTA; CDR2 reads FQGTGA. The CDR3 is 16 amino acids. The ends lost 5 bases at V and 4 bases at J; junction bases unmatched: 8. The CDR3 loop is CASSRQTGTGANVLTF. Here the CDR3 DNA reads TGTGCCAGCAGCCGGCAGACAGGGACCGGGGCCAACGTCCTGACTTTC.

For this clonotype: The CDR3 end shows no conserved phenylalanine or tryptophan, and so a read error is likely. Because the CDR3's place on the DNA is in doubt, the DNA is left out and the CDR3 is given as listed by TCRdb. V usage is TRBV12-3 or TRBV12-4 and J usage is TRBJ2-3; the table's D call, TRBD2, has no DNA check behind it. The CDR3 contains 15 residues when both ends are counted. The CDR3 loop reads CASGGPGSGRPPPIN.

By share, this clonotype counts as medium-sized. The chain carries TRBV24-1 and TRBJ2-6; the match to TRBD1 covers 12 bases. V dropped 4 bases and J dropped 3; count of bases not matched to a gene: 3. CDR3 length equals 17 residues. The germline CDR1 and CDR2 sequences are KGHDR and SFDVKD. Here the CDR3 DNA reads TGTGCCACCAGTGACGGGACAGGGGGCTTTGGGGCCAACGTCCTGACTTTC. It encodes CATSDGTGGFGANVLTF.

CDR3 DNA sequence: TGCGCCAGCAGCAGCACCGGGACAGGCCTAAGGGAGCAGTACTTC. Translating gives CASSSTGTGLREQYF. J is TRBJ2-7 and V is TRBV5-1; 8 bases agree with TRBD1. In germline, CDR1 is SGHRS, CDR2 YFSETQ. V shed 4 bases, J shed 7 bases, and the junction held 13 bases outside the gene matches. This CDR3 region has 15 residues.

The V and J genes are TRBV7-8 and TRBJ2-3; no definite D call. The CDR3 runs 13 residues. Germline V gene sequence: CDR1 SGHVS, CDR2 FQNEAQ. V shed 2 bases and J shed 4 bases, with 7 bases lying between them. CDR3 amino acids: CASSLTLPDTQYF. The DNA of the CDR3 is TGTGCCAGCAGCTTAACACTTCCAGATACGCAGTATTTT.

This clonotype was recorded at least ten times. The V gene is TRBV20-1, the J gene TRBJ1-2, with 9 positions matching TRBD1. The V and J ends lost 3 bases and 4 bases, in that order; junction bases with no gene match: 15. Germline values: CDR1 DFQATT, CDR2 SNEGSKA (reference sequence). The CDR3 sequence is 17 residues long. The CDR3 bases are TGCAGTGCTAGCTTGGGTACAGGGGGCACCCCCATCTATGGCTACACCTTC. Translation: CSASLGTGGTPIYGYTF.